The text below deals with one TCR beta chain. Antigen unknown. This entry is derived from a study of PD-1 blockade in classical Hodgkin lymphoma. Libraries were prepared by immunoSEQ multiplex PCR; TCRdb keeps only in-frame clonotypes and omits some of them. Here the sample spans under 50,000 clones, 60% to 75% being singletons. Described time point: cycle 4 day 1 (C4D1), after around six weeks of nivolumab. Every patient was affected by relapse after autologous stem cell transplantation, while exposure to brentuximab vedotin was not uniform. General study points: Complete responders showed a baseline diversity that resembled the diversity of newly diagnosed patients. By C4D1, diversity of CD4+ TCRs had risen significantly, whereas that of CD8+ TCRs had not. Any patient who commenced nivolumab under 1 year after ASCT was excluded. According to reports, newly diagnosed patients had lower baseline TCR diversity than healthy donors, and relapsed/refractory patients had lower baseline TCR diversity still.

The length of the CDR3 is 16 residues. In germline, CDR1 is SEHNR, CDR2 FQNEAQ (reference sequence). V shed 4 bases and J 0 bases; nucleotides not matched to a gene: 4. The origin of this receptor is a human donor with classical Hodgkin lymphoma. This sample comprised peripheral blood mononuclear cells (PBMCs), obtained before the fourth cycle of nivolumab. This rearrangement joins TRBV7-9 to TRBJ1-5; 9 bases are a match to TRBD1. The CDR3 sequence is CASSSGQGNSNQPQHF. The CDR3 nucleotides read TGTGCCAGCAGCTCCGGACAGGGGAATAGCAATCAGCCCCAGCATTTT. Based on the CDR3 plus reference TRBV7-9 and TRBJ1-5, the full variable domain is DTGVSQNPRHKITKRGQNVTFRCDPISEHNRLYWYRQTLGQGPEFLTYFQNEAQLEKSRLLSDRFSAERPKGSFSTLEIQRTEQGDSAMYLCASSSGQGNSNQPQHFGDGTRLSIL.